This T cell receptor (beta chain) derives from a study of cytomegalovirus exposure and HLA in healthy donors. Germline values: CDR1 MNHEY, CDR2 SMNVEV (reference sequence). This CDR3 has 14 residues. Trimming removed 6 bases from V and 0 bases from J; junction bases left unmatched: 3. This PCR relied on a set of 60 Vbeta primers and 13 Jbeta primers. Clones were sequenced by immunoSEQ multiplex PCR, and TCRdb holds only the in-frame ones, with some missing. The data hold fewer than 65,000 clones, with 60% to 85% observed a single time. This clonotype originated in a woman aged 40 to 50 in good health and CMV-seropositive. This chain links TRBV27 with TRBJ1-2; 8 nucleotides match TRBD1. The sample was PBMCs. DNA for the CDR3: TGTGCCAGCAGCCCGGACAGGGCTAACTATGGCTACACCTTC. It yields the protein CASSPDRANYGYTF.